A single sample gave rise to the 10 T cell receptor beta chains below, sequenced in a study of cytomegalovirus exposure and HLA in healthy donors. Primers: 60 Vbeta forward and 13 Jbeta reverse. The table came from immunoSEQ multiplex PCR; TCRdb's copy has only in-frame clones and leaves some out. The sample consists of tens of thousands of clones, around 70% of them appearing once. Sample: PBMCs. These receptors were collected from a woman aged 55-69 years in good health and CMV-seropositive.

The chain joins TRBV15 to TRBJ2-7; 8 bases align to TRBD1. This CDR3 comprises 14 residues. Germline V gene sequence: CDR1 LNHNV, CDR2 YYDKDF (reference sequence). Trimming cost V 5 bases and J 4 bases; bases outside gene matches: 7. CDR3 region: CATSERTGSYEQYF. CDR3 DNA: TGTGCCACCAGCGAACGGACAGGGAGTTACGAGCAGTACTTC.

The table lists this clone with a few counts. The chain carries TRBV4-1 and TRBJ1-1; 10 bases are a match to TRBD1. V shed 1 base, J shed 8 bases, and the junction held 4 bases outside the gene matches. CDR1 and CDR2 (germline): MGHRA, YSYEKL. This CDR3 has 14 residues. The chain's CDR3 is CASSQARQGAEAFF. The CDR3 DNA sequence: TGCGCCAGCAGCCAAGCCCGACAGGGGGCAGAAGCTTTCTTT.

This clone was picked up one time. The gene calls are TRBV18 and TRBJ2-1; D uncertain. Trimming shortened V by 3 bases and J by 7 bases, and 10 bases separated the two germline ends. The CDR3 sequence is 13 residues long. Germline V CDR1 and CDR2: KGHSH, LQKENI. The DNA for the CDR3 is TGTGCCAGCTCACCCCTGGCGGTGAATGAGCAGTTCTTC. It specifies CASSPLAVNEQFF.

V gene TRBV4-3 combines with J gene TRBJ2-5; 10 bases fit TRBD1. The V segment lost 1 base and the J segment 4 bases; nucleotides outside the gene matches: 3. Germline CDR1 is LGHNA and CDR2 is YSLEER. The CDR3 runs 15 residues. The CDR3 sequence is CASSQGQGALETQYF. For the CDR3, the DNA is TGCGCCAGCAGCCAAGGACAGGGGGCATTAGAGACCCAGTACTTC.

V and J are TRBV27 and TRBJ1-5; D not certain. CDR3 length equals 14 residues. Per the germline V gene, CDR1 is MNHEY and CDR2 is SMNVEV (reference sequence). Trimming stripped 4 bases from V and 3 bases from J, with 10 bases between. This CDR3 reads CASSYEGPNQPQHF. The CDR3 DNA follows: TGTGCCAGCAGTTATGAGGGTCCCAATCAGCCCCAGCATTTT.

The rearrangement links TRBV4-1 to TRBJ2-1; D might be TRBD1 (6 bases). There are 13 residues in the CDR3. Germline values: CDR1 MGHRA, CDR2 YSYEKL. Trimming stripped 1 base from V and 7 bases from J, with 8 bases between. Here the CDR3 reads CASSQAQGNEQFF. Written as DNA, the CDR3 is TGCGCCAGCAGCCAAGCGCAGGGGAATGAGCAGTTCTTC.

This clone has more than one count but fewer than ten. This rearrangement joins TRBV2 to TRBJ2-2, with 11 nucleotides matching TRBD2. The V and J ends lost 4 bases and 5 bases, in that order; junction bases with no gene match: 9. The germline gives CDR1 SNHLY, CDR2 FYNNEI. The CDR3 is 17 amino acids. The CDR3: CASSVNLASGGTGELFF. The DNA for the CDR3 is TGTGCCAGCAGTGTCAATCTGGCTAGCGGGGGGACCGGGGAGCTGTTTTTT.

The CDR3 sequence is CASSQDRGLSNQPQHF. The CDR3 DNA reads TGTGCCAGCAGCCAAGATAGGGGATTGAGCAATCAGCCCCAGCATTTT. The chain is built from TRBV4-2 and TRBJ1-5, with D tentatively TRBD1 (5 bases). Trimming removed 0 bases from V and 1 base from J, with 10 bases in between. The germline CDR1 and CDR2 sequences are LGHNA and YNFKEQ. The CDR3 is 16 amino acids.

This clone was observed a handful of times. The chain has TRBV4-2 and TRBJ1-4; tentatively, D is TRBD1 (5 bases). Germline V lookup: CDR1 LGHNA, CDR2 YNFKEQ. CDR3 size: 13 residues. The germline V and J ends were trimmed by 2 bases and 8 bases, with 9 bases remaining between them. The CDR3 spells CASSQPQAEKLFF. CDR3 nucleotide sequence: TGTGCCAGCAGCCAACCACAGGCCGAAAAACTGTTTTTT.

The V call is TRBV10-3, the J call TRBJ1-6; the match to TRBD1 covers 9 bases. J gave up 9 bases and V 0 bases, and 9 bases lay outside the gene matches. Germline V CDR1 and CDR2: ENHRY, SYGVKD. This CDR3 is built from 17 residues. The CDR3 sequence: CAISESEPGQGRSPLHF. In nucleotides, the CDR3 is TGTGCCATCAGTGAGTCGGAACCGGGACAGGGACGTTCACCCCTCCACTTT.